The 24 T cell receptor beta chains below come from one sample, sequenced in a study of glioma-infiltrating T cells. TCR alpha and beta CDR3 regions were amplified from RNA using iRepertoire nested multiplex PCR. TCRdb recomputed calls from the multiplex PCR reads with MiXCR, one row per CDR3 protein. The sample includes about 130,000 distinct CDR3 sequences, roughly 25% of them seen just once. Input material: glioma tissue, nonneoplastic brain tissue, or PBMCs (not recorded which). The receptors here all came from a human donor with low-grade glioma or glioblastoma, undergoing nonglioma brain surgery, or in good health (not recorded which).

This clonotype showed up many times. The rearrangement uses TRBV20-1 and TRBJ1-2; no clear D. V was pared by 0 bases and J by 5 bases, with 10 bases between. The CDR3 spans 13 residues. Germline V gives CDR1 DFQATT, CDR2 SNEGSKA (reference sequence). The CDR3 reads CSARDPQIYGYTF. CDR3 coding DNA: TGCAGTGCTAGAGACCCGCAGATATATGGCTACACCTTC.

On this clonotype: This may arise from a read error, as a much more abundant clone is one base away. The chain uses TRBV3-1 and TRBJ1-5; D may be TRBD1 (6 bases). The CDR3 is 15 amino acids. The germline V gene encodes CDR1 LGHDT and CDR2 YNNKEL (reference sequence). Trimming left V 7 bases short and J 1 base short, with 14 bases between. The CDR3 DNA is TGTGCCAGCACCCCAACGACAGGAAGCAATCAGCCCCAGCATTTT. Its translation: CASTPTTGSNQPQHF.

This clonotype was found many times. This chain links TRBV4-3 with TRBJ1-2; perhaps TRBD1 as D (5 bases). Trimming left V 4 bases short and J 3 bases short, with 15 bases between. This CDR3 contains 15 residues. Germline V gene lookup returns CDR1 LGHNA and CDR2 YSLEER. The CDR3 loop reads CASSLNRGMDYGYTF. In nucleotides, the CDR3 is TGCGCCAGCAGCCTAAACCGGGGGATGGACTATGGCTACACCTTC.

This clonotype has at least ten counts. This sequence joins TRBV7-9 and TRBJ2-5; D not resolved. CDR1 and CDR2 from the germline V gene are SEHNR and FQNEAQ (reference sequence). CDR3 length: 15 amino acids. Trimming shortened V by 1 base and J by 2 bases, and 11 bases separated the two germline ends. The CDR3, as DNA: TGTGCCAGCAGCTTAGGTTTGGGGTCACAAGAGACCCAGTACTTC. Protein product: CASSLGLGSQETQYF.

In this sample, this clonotype turned up many times. The V and J genes are TRBV20-1 and TRBJ2-1; TRBD2 matches at 9 bases. Germline CDR1 reads DFQATT; CDR2 reads SNEGSKA (reference sequence). The CDR3 is 15 residues long. V shed 3 bases and J 7 bases; nucleotides not matched to a gene: 10. CDR3 in amino acids: CSARLSGLARNEQFF. Written as DNA, the CDR3 is TGCAGTGCTAGGCTATCTGGACTAGCGAGAAATGAGCAGTTCTTC.

For this clonotype: Mismatch with germline at one junction end may stem from a read error. The chain employs TRBV7-9 and TRBJ2-1; 10 bases are a match to TRBD1. Germline V gene lookup returns CDR1 SEHNR and CDR2 FQNEAQ (reference sequence). This CDR3 region has 17 residues. The CDR3 spells CASSSTSGTGAYSEQFF. The CDR3 DNA is TGTGCCAGCAGCTCCACCTCCGGGACAGGGGCCTACAGTGAGCAGTTCTTC.

This clonotype has just one count. Its ends do not fully match the called genes, so a read error is possible. The chain couples TRBV7-2 to TRBJ1-1, with D possibly TRBD1 on 5 matching bases. This CDR3 spans 14 amino acids. Germline CDR1 reads SGHTA; CDR2 reads FQGNSA. CDR3 in amino acids: CAPRTGRMKTEAFF. The CDR3, as DNA: TGTGCCCCAAGGACGGGACGGATGAAAACTGAAGCTTTCTTT. Full variable domain (remainder filled in from reference TRBV7-2 and TRBJ1-1): GAGVSQSPSNKVTEKGKDVELRCDPISGHTALYWYRQSLGQGLEFLIYFQGNSAPDKSGLPSDRFSAERTGGSVSTLTIQRTQQEDSAVYLCAPRTGRMKTEAFFGQGTRLTVV.

Concerning this clonotype: One end of the junction does not line up with germline, which may come from a read error. The chain's CDR3 is CAISAPRQYF. The CDR3 nucleotides are TGTGCCATCAGCGCCCCGAGGCAGTACTTC. V usage is TRBV9 and J usage is TRBJ2-7; no firm D call. The germline V gene encodes CDR1 SGDLS and CDR2 YYNGEE. The CDR3 is 10 residues long. The full variable domain, with the rest looked up from reference TRBV9 and TRBJ2-7, is DSGVTQTPKHLITATGQRVTLRCSPRSGDLSVYWYQQSLDQGLQFLIQYYNGEERAKGNILERFSAQQFPDLHSELNLSSLELGDSALYFCAISAPRQYFGPGTRLTVT.

This clonotype came up many times. The chain links TRBV28 to TRBJ2-2, with 11 positions matching TRBD1. From germline, CDR1 is MDHEN and CDR2 SYDVKM. CDR3 length equals 16 residues. With 5 bases clipped from V and 5 bases from J, the junction kept 7 bases outside the gene matches. For the CDR3, the DNA is TGTGCCAGCAGTCCGCATGGGACAGGGGGTACCGGGGAGCTGTTTTTT. Translation gives CASSPHGTGGTGELFF.

In its sample, this clonotype was seen a few times. The chain combines TRBV11-2 with TRBJ2-7; maybe TRBD2 (5 bases). This CDR3 is 18 amino acids long. The V end was cut by 5 bases, the J end by 2 bases, with 25 bases between. Germline V gives CDR1 SGHAT, CDR2 FQNNGV. The CDR3: CASSPISRPRGKPYEQYF. CDR3 in DNA: TGTGCCAGCAGCCCTATATCCCGACCCCGGGGAAAGCCCTACGAGCAGTACTTC.

In this sample, this clonotype turned up many times. V usage is TRBV6-4 and J usage is TRBJ2-2; tentative D call: TRBD2 (5 bases). V lost 4 bases and J 2 bases, leaving 8 bases between the germline ends. This CDR3 has 14 residues. Germline-derived CDR1 and CDR2 are MRHNA and SNTAGT. The CDR3 sequence: CASSGTVNTGELFF. The CDR3 coding sequence is TGTGCCAGCAGTGGGACTGTTAACACCGGGGAGCTGTTTTTT.

This chain links TRBV12-3 or TRBV12-4 with TRBJ1-1; 7 nucleotides line up with TRBD1. Losses at the gene ends were 2 bases for V and 1 base for J; bases not matched to a gene: 10. The CDR3 consists of 17 residues. The CDR3 region is CASSLSRLGTANTEAFF. DNA for the CDR3: TGTGCCAGCAGTTTAAGTAGATTGGGGACAGCGAACACTGAAGCTTTCTTT.

This clonotype has only a few counts. The V gene is TRBV7-3, the J gene TRBJ2-7; 7 bases line up with TRBD2. The CDR3 runs to 14 residues. V lost 5 bases and J lost 0; bases outside the gene matches: 4. The germline CDR1 and CDR2 sequences are SGHTA and FQGTGA. The CDR3 DNA reads as TGTGCCAGCAGCCCGGGAGGAACCTCCTACGAGCAGTACTTC. Its protein is CASSPGGTSYEQYF. Combining the CDR3 with reference TRBV7-3 and TRBJ2-7 gives the whole variable domain GAGVSQTPSNKVTEKGKYVELRCDPISGHTALYWYRQSLGQGPEFLIYFQGTGAADDSGLPNDRFFAVRPEGSVSTLKIQRTERGDSAVYLCASSPGGTSYEQYFGPGTRLTVT.

This clonotype was recorded at least ten times. The chain has TRBV6-1 and TRBJ2-6; D is perhaps TRBD1 or TRBD2 (6 bases each). CDR3 size: 18 residues. V lost 6 bases and J 2 bases, leaving 20 bases between the germline ends. In germline, CDR1 is MNHNS, CDR2 SASEGT. The DNA for the CDR3 is TGTGCCAGCAGGACTACGGGGGCCGGGTACGCTGGGGCCAACGTCCTGACTTTC. Residues: CASRTTGAGYAGANVLTF.

In DNA, the CDR3 is TGTGCCAGCAGCTTAGGCATCGGGAGCACCGGGGAGCTGTTTTTT. It yields the protein CASSLGIGSTGELFF. The V gene is TRBV13, the J gene TRBJ2-2, with a weak D call TRBD2 (6 bases). The CDR3 loop spans 15 amino acids. Trimming took off 0 bases at V and 4 bases at J, with 9 bases between the two ends. The germline CDR1 and CDR2 sequences are PRHDT and FYEKMQ (reference sequence).

About this clonotype itself: This may arise from a read error, as a much more abundant clone is one base away. The chain has TRBV7-9 and TRBJ2-7; 7 positions agree with TRBD1. The V segment lost 5 bases and the J segment 1 base; nucleotides outside the gene matches: 11. CDR1 and CDR2 (germline): SEHNR, FQNEAQ (reference sequence). The CDR3 has 16 amino acids. The CDR3, as DNA: TGTGCCAGCAGCGAATCACGGCAGGGGGAATCCTACGAGCAGTACTTC. Its protein is CASSESRQGESYEQYF.

Remarks on this clonotype: Being one base from a much bigger clone, this may be a read error. V gene TRBV28 combines with J gene TRBJ1-1; D is unclear. V was cut by 8 bases and J by 0 bases, with 16 bases left in between. Germline V gene data show CDR1 as MDHEN and CDR2 as SYDVKM. The CDR3 runs 15 residues. This CDR3 reads CASFQAGILNTEAFF. Here the CDR3 DNA reads TGTGCCAGCTTTCAAGCGGGAATATTGAACACTGAAGCTTTCTTT.

Comments on this clonotype: This may be a read error: a much more frequent sequence differs by one nucleotide. The chain has TRBV19 and TRBJ2-1; D possibly matches TRBD1 or TRBD2 (5 bases each). The germline CDR1 and CDR2 sequences are LNHDA and SQIVND (reference sequence). The CDR3 has 13 residues. DNA of the CDR3: TGTGCCAGTAGTTCACGGGACGGGGATGAGCGGTTCTTC. Protein: CASSSRDGDERFF.

As to this clonotype: A read error is possible here, since a much larger clone lies one base away. J is TRBJ1-5 and V is TRBV7-8; possibly TRBD1 for D (6 bases). V lost 1 base to trimming and J lost 11 bases, with 12 bases between them. CDR3 length equals 13 residues. The V gene's germline CDR1 is SGHVS and CDR2 FQNEAQ. CDR3 bases: TGTGCCAGCAGCTTAGACAGGGCAGGGGCCCAGCATTTT. Translation: CASSLDRAGAQHF. Combining the CDR3 with reference TRBV7-8 and TRBJ1-5 gives the whole variable domain GAGVSQSPRYKVAKRGQDVALRCDPISGHVSLFWYQQALGQGPEFLTYFQNEAQLDKSGLPSDRFFAERPEGSVSTLKIQRTQQEDSAVYLCASSLDRAGAQHFGDGTRLSIL.

This clonotype was picked up many times. This chain's CDR3 is CSVGLAGDYTDTQYF. The CDR3 DNA follows: TGCAGCGTTGGCCTAGCGGGAGACTACACAGATACGCAGTATTTT. The chain uses TRBV29-1 and TRBJ2-3; 10 nucleotides match TRBD2. Germline V lookup: CDR1 SQVTM, CDR2 ANQGSEA. Trimming at V came to 4 bases and at J to 2 bases, leaving 6 bases not matched to a gene. There are 15 residues in the CDR3.

This chain uses TRBV5-1 with TRBJ2-1; TRBD1 agrees at 7 bases. The CDR3 consists of 16 residues. V shed 4 bases and J 5 bases; nucleotides not matched to a gene: 12. Germline V gene data show CDR1 as SGHRS and CDR2 as YFSETQ. The CDR3 DNA reads TGCGCCAGCAGCCGTAACATCTTGACAGGGAACAATGAGCAGTTCTTC. Translating it yields CASSRNILTGNNEQFF.

This clonotype was observed many times. The chain links TRBV6-1 to TRBJ1-5; no clear D gene. The V and J ends lost 2 bases and 3 bases respectively, with 11 bases between them. This CDR3 has 15 residues. Germline values: CDR1 MNHNS, CDR2 SASEGT. The CDR3 loop is CASSELRVDNQPQHF. The CDR3 DNA sequence: TGTGCCAGCAGTGAACTGAGGGTAGACAATCAGCCCCAGCATTTT.

This clonotype was counted only a few times. The gene calls are TRBV7-3 and TRBJ2-2; D is uncertain. V dropped 8 bases and J dropped 0 bases, with 13 bases sitting between them. In germline, CDR1 is SGHTA, CDR2 FQGTGA. CDR3 length equals 15 residues. CDR3 in DNA: TGTGCCAGCGGTATGGCTTCCGCGAACACCGGGGAGCTGTTTTTT. Translated, it gives CASGMASANTGELFF.

This clonotype turned up a few times. The rearrangement joins TRBV5-1 to TRBJ2-7, with D unclear. The V gene lost 2 bases and the J gene lost 7 bases, with 13 bases spanning the gap. The CDR3 is made up of 13 amino acids. Germline assignment: CDR1 SGHRS and CDR2 YFSETQ. CDR3 DNA: TGCGCCAGCAGCTTCGGATGGACGGAAGAGCAGTACTTC. Its protein product is CASSFGWTEEQYF.